The sequence of this T cell receptor (beta chain) was determined in a study of T cells in Graves' hyperthyroidism and ophthalmopathy. The CDR3 extends over 15 amino acids. CDR1 is MGHDK and CDR2 is SYGVNS in the germline V gene. The V end lost 3 bases, the J end lost 4 bases, and 15 bases lay between the germline ends. Hyperthyroidism patients were newly diagnosed, had disease duration under 2 months, and were aged 18 to 65 years. TCR beta CDR3 regions were amplified from RNA. First-round RT-PCR with HTBI primers amplified the TCR CDR3 region. From the multiplex PCR reads, TCRdb called clonotypes with MiXCR, one entry per CDR3 protein. The sample holds around 560,000 distinct CDR3 sequences, approximately 15% seen once. Notes on the study in general: Most thyroid clonotypes expanded above 0.001 appeared in blood too.

For this clonotype: Its target is not known.

This sequence originates from a woman younger than 35 with Graves' hyperthyroidism. The sample was blood. The rearrangement uses TRBV25-1 and TRBJ1-2; no firm D call. The CDR3 region has the DNA TGTGCCAGCAGTGATTCGGTCAGCAGCCCCTATGGCTACACCTTC. Protein: CASSDSVSSPYGYTF.